The clone carrying this T cell receptor (beta chain) was seen only a few times. Its specificity is not known. This specimen belongs to a study of cytotoxic CD8 clonotypes in ibrutinib-treated CLL. Study information: The samples contained a few hundred thousand productive templates on average. They also contained an average of around 94,000 productive rearrangements. General study findings and limits: Baseline clonality, above age-matched healthy donor levels, tracked circulating CD8+ T-cell counts. Clonality showed a rise at ibrutinib response that reversed toward baseline at progression.

Profiled with immunoSEQ multiplex PCR; TCRdb holds only in-frame clones, not every one. The sample includes nearly 50,000 clones, more than 55% of them seen just once. The ends were cut back, 10 bases at V and 0 bases at J, with 15 bases in the middle. The germline gives CDR1 ENHRY, CDR2 SYGVKD. The CDR3 covers 14 residues. The source material was PBMCs, sampled after 24 months of ibrutinib treatment. This TCR came from a human donor with chronic lymphocytic leukemia. The rearrangement uses TRBV10-3 and TRBJ1-2, with D tentatively TRBD1 (6 bases). The chain's CDR3 is CATGAVEANYGYTF. The CDR3 nucleotides are TGTGCCACGGGGGCGGTAGAGGCTAACTATGGCTACACCTTC.